The 32 T cell receptor beta chains given below trace back to one sample, sequenced in a study of blood T cell repertoires in COVID-19. The table came from immunoSEQ multiplex PCR; TCRdb's copy has only in-frame clones and leaves some out. Of 48,000 or so clones listed, over 75% are singletons. The specimen was peripheral blood. Receptors originate from a woman older than 75 with COVID-19, enrolled during active disease.

The chain combines TRBV7-6 with TRBJ2-7, with D possibly being TRBD2 (5 bases). Deletions cut 4 bases from V and 0 bases from J, with 16 bases between. Germline CDR1 and CDR2: SGHVS and FNYEAQ. The CDR3 length is 16 residues. Here the CDR3 reads CASSSRTAPLSYEQYF. CDR3 nucleotides: TGTGCCAGCAGCTCGAGGACTGCCCCCCTCTCCTACGAGCAGTACTTC.

In DNA form, the CDR3 reads TGTGCCAGTAGTCCTTGGGCTGTCGCGGGCGATACGCAGTATTTT. Encoded protein: CASSPWAVAGDTQYF. V is TRBV19 and J is TRBJ2-3; tentative D call: TRBD2 (5 bases). The CDR3 spans 15 residues. CDR1 is LNHDA and CDR2 is SQIVND in the germline V gene (reference sequence). Trimming pared 5 bases from V and 6 bases from J, leaving 18 bases between.

The genes are TRBV11-2 and TRBJ2-1; the match to TRBD2 covers 7 bases. With V trimmed by 4 bases and J by 2 bases, 14 bases remained unmatched. Looked up from germline, CDR1 is SGHAT and CDR2 is FQNNGV. The CDR3 is made up of 18 amino acids. The DNA of the CDR3 is TGTGCCAGCAGCTCGTCCCCCGGAGCGGGATATACCTACAATGAGCAGTTCTTC. This encodes CASSSSPGAGYTYNEQFF.

The J gene is TRBJ1-2, the V gene TRBV4-1, with 11 bases identical to TRBD1. The CDR3 loop spans 16 amino acids. Germline V gives CDR1 MGHRA, CDR2 YSYEKL. The J segment lost 7 bases and the V segment lost 2 bases, leaving 9 bases of the junction unmatched. Here the CDR3 reads CASSQLLGQGEGGYTF. CDR3 DNA sequence: TGCGCCAGCAGCCAACTTCTGGGACAGGGGGAAGGTGGCTACACCTTC.

This chain links TRBV15 with TRBJ2-2; TRBD2 agrees at 9 bases. The CDR3 sequence is 18 residues long. With V trimmed by 3 bases and J by 6 bases, 14 bases remained unmatched. The germline V gene encodes CDR1 LNHNV and CDR2 YYDKDF (reference sequence). The CDR3 region is CATSSLGSGGRAAGELFF. The CDR3 DNA is TGTGCCACCAGCAGCCTAGGGTCTGGCGGGAGGGCCGCCGGGGAGCTGTTTTTT. Full variable domain (missing parts from reference TRBV15 and TRBJ2-2): DAMVIQNPRYQVTQFGKPVTLSCSQTLNHNVMYWYQQKSSQAPKLLFHYYDKDFNNEADTPDNFQSRRPNTSFCFLDIRSPGLGDTAMYLCATSSLGSGGRAAGELFFGEGSRLTVL.

The chain employs TRBV25-1 and TRBJ1-2; the match to TRBD1 covers 8 bases. Per the germline V gene, CDR1 is MGHDK and CDR2 is SYGVNS. CDR3 length: 15 residues. The junction had 5 bases not matched to a gene; V was cut back by 1 base and J by 4 bases. CDR3 sequence reads: CASSESTGASYGYTF. The CDR3 DNA reads TGTGCCAGCAGTGAATCGACAGGGGCGAGCTATGGCTACACCTTC.

The chain recombines TRBV10-2 with TRBJ1-5; a possible D gene is TRBD1 (6 bases). With 6 bases removed from V and 1 base from J, the gap between germline ends came to 10 bases. Looked up from germline, CDR1 is WSHSY and CDR2 is SAAADI. This CDR3 has 14 residues. The CDR3 sequence is CASRPQGSNQPQHF. CDR3 nucleotides: TGCGCCAGCAGACCACAGGGCAGCAATCAGCCCCAGCATTTT.

The CDR3 protein is CASSLFGTDNSGNTIYF. The CDR3 DNA sequence: TGCGCCAGCAGCTTGTTCGGGACAGACAACTCTGGAAACACCATATATTTT. J is TRBJ1-3 and V is TRBV5-1, with 7 bases aligning to TRBD1. The germline V gene has CDR1 SGHRS and CDR2 YFSETQ. CDR3 length: 17 amino acids. Trimming removed 1 base from V and 0 bases from J; junction bases left unmatched: 7.

The chain is built from TRBV10-1 and TRBJ2-1; the match to TRBD1 covers 11 bases. J gave up 7 bases and V 4 bases, and 6 bases lay outside the gene matches. The CDR3 consists of 15 residues. The V gene's germline CDR1 is WNHNN and CDR2 SYGVQD (reference sequence). CDR3 in amino acids: CASSGGQGARNEQFF. The CDR3 bases are TGCGCCAGCAGTGGTGGACAGGGGGCGAGGAATGAGCAGTTCTTC.

This chain links TRBV5-4 with TRBJ1-1; maybe TRBD1 (5 bases). The CDR3 covers 15 residues. CDR1 is SGHNT and CDR2 is YYREEE in the germline V gene (reference sequence). V was clipped by 0 bases and J by 8 bases, with 17 bases between them. For the CDR3, the DNA is TGTGCCAGCAGCTTGGCCTGGGGGGGAACACTGGAAGCTTTCTTT. Translated, it gives CASSLAWGGTLEAFF.

Comments on this clone: At one boundary the junction diverges from the germline segment, which might be a read error. V usage is TRBV3-1 (or the pseudogene TRBV3-2) and J usage is TRBJ2-7, with 11 bases lining up with TRBD2. The CDR3 contains 15 residues. Germline CDR1 reads LGHDT; CDR2 reads YNNKEL (reference sequence). The CDR3 sequence: CASTQRLAGRYEQYF. The CDR3 nucleotides are TGTGCCAGCACCCAAAGACTAGCGGGGAGATACGAGCAGTACTTC.

This clone was seen only a few times. The V and J genes are TRBV3-1 (or the pseudogene TRBV3-2) and TRBJ2-1; 7 bases agree with TRBD1. This CDR3 contains 16 residues. V was clipped by 5 bases and J by 0 bases; unmatched bases: 7. Germline CDR1 and CDR2: LGHDT and YNNKEL (reference sequence). The CDR3 region is CASSSSGTASYNEQFF. CDR3 nucleotide sequence: TGTGCCAGCAGCTCCTCCGGGACAGCCTCCTACAATGAGCAGTTCTTC.

J is TRBJ1-2 and V is TRBV6-5, with no clear D. Germline V gives CDR1 MNHEY, CDR2 SVGAGI. The V and J ends lost 4 bases and 1 base respectively, with 16 bases between them. The CDR3 has 16 amino acids. The CDR3, as DNA: TGTGCCAGCAGTTTCCCCCTCGGGAGGGATAACTATGGCTACACCTTC. It specifies CASSFPLGRDNYGYTF.

V gene TRBV27 combines with J gene TRBJ1-1; 7 bases line up with TRBD1. V lost 5 bases and J lost 10; bases outside the gene matches: 7. The CDR3 contains 12 residues. Germline CDR1 MNHEY, CDR2 SMNVEV (reference sequence). CDR3 residues: CASSPRQGPAFF. The CDR3 DNA is TGTGCCAGCAGTCCCCGACAGGGTCCAGCTTTCTTT.

The J gene is TRBJ1-6, the V gene TRBV5-6; the match to TRBD1 covers 9 bases. This CDR3 contains 16 residues. V lost 4 bases to trimming and J lost 4 bases; unmatched junction nucleotides: 6. Germline V CDR1 and CDR2: SGHDT, YYEEEE. The CDR3 region is CASSRDREIYNSPLHF. The CDR3 nucleotides read TGTGCCAGCAGCCGGGACAGGGAAATATATAATTCACCCCTCCACTTT.

This clone has only one observation. J is TRBJ1-1 and V is TRBV18, with 10 bases fitting TRBD1. Trimming at V came to 4 bases and at J to 0 bases, leaving 2 bases not matched to a gene. CDR3 size: 15 residues. Germline CDR1 KGHSH, CDR2 LQKENI. The CDR3 sequence is CASSLGTGVNTEAFF. Written as DNA, the CDR3 is TGTGCCAGCTCACTAGGGACAGGGGTGAACACTGAAGCTTTCTTT.

This clone appeared a single time. The J gene is TRBJ2-4, the V gene TRBV28; D is undetermined. Trimming took 5 bases from V and 0 from J, leaving 14 bases between them. Germline CDR1 MDHEN, CDR2 SYDVKM. CDR3 length: 16 residues. The CDR3 here is CASSPHTTVAKNIQYF. CDR3 DNA: TGTGCCAGCAGTCCACATACCACAGTAGCCAAAAACATTCAGTACTTC.

As regards this clone: Other DNA sequences from this sample encode an identical CDR3 as well. DNA of the CDR3: TGTGCCAGCAGTTTGGAAAGGGGGCAGCCCCAGCATTTT. Its protein is CASSLERGQPQHF. The chain employs TRBV27 and TRBJ1-5; possibly TRBD1 for D (6 bases). Per the germline V gene, CDR1 is MNHEY and CDR2 is SMNVEV (reference sequence). This CDR3 has 13 amino acids. The germline V and J ends were trimmed by 3 bases and 7 bases, with 10 bases remaining between them.

V and J are TRBV10-1 and TRBJ1-1; D remains ambiguous. The CDR3 consists of 13 residues. The V gene lost 6 bases and the J gene lost 1 base, with 9 bases spanning the gap. CDR1 and CDR2 from the germline V gene are WNHNN and SYGVQD (reference sequence). For the CDR3, the DNA is TGCGCCAGCAGCACTCAAAGGAACACTGAAGCTTTCTTT. This codes for CASSTQRNTEAFF.

This rearrangement joins TRBV7-8 to TRBJ2-7; tentative D call: TRBD1 (6 bases). The V and J ends lost 5 bases and 0 bases respectively, with 14 bases between them. The CDR3 is made up of 15 amino acids. CDR1 is SGHVS and CDR2 is FQNEAQ in the germline V gene. The CDR3 sequence is CASSHDRISSYEQYF. For the CDR3, the DNA is TGTGCCAGCAGCCATGACAGGATCAGCTCCTACGAGCAGTACTTC.

This sequence joins TRBV5-1 and TRBJ1-6, with TRBD1 matching 7 bases. V lost 6 bases, J lost 9 bases, and 9 bases stayed unmatched. Germline V gene lookup returns CDR1 SGHRS and CDR2 YFSETQ. The CDR3 covers 14 residues. CDR3 in DNA: TGCGCCAGCACCCAAGGGACAGTTACTTCACCCCTCCACTTT. Translated, it gives CASTQGTVTSPLHF.

The chain recombines TRBV19 with TRBJ1-5, with 7 bases that match TRBD1. CDR1 is LNHDA and CDR2 is SQIVND in the germline V gene (reference sequence). The J segment lost 5 bases and the V segment lost 4 bases, leaving 11 bases of the junction unmatched. There are 16 residues in the CDR3. CDR3 nucleotides: TGTGCCAGTAGTAGACAGGGCACAAAGGCTGATCAGCCCCAGCATTTT. Translated, it gives CASSRQGTKADQPQHF.

This clone was seen only a few times. The V gene is TRBV7-9, the J gene TRBJ2-1; TRBD1 aligns across 10 bases. The CDR3 has 15 residues. V gave up 5 bases and J gave up 8 bases; unmatched junction bases: 9. Germline V gene data show CDR1 as SEHNR and CDR2 as FQNEAQ (reference sequence). CDR3 sequence (DNA): TGTGCCAGCAGCCCATGGGACAGGGGCGTCGATGAGCAGTTCTTC. It codes for CASSPWDRGVDEQFF.

V gene TRBV5-4 combines with J gene TRBJ2-3, with D uncertain. Trimming removed 6 bases at V and 5 bases at J, with 13 bases between. Germline CDR1 and CDR2: SGHNT and YYREEE (reference sequence). The CDR3 runs 13 residues. DNA for the CDR3: TGTGCCAGCAAGCTGGGCTCAAGAGATACGCAGTATTTT. Its translation is CASKLGSRDTQYF. The full variable domain, rest sourced from reference TRBV5-4 and TRBJ2-3, is ETGVTQSPTHLIKTRGQQVTLRCSSQSGHNTVSWYQQALGQGPQFIFQYYREEENGRGNFPPRFSGLQFPNYSSELNVNALELDDSALYLCASKLGSRDTQYFGPGTRLTVL.

The chain couples TRBV6-1 to TRBJ1-2; D unclear. The CDR3 runs 14 residues. V was cut by 0 bases and J by 3 bases, with 8 bases left in between. In germline, CDR1 is MNHNS, CDR2 SASEGT. CDR3: CASSEAGRYYGYTF. CDR3 sequence (DNA): TGTGCCAGCAGTGAAGCCGGTCGGTACTATGGCTACACCTTC.

V usage is TRBV4-1 and J usage is TRBJ2-5; the match to TRBD2 covers 12 bases. The CDR3 has 18 residues. V trimming: 4 bases; J trimming: 2 bases; junction bases outside the gene matches: 11. Germline CDR1 reads MGHRA; CDR2 reads YSYEKL. The DNA of the CDR3 is TGCGCCAGCAGCCCCTGGACTAGCGGGGTCTCGATTCAAGAGACCCAGTACTTC. This translates into CASSPWTSGVSIQETQYF.

The gene calls are TRBV24-1 and TRBJ2-2, with a weak D call TRBD2 (7 bases). V lost 8 bases and J lost 5, with 17 bases in between. The germline CDR1 and CDR2 sequences are KGHDR and SFDVKD. The CDR3 totals 15 residues. The CDR3 sequence is CATTPGQAGTGELFF. In DNA, the CDR3 is TGTGCCACCACCCCGGGACAAGCGGGGACCGGGGAGCTGTTTTTT.

The rearrangement joins TRBV6-6 to TRBJ2-7, with a tentative D call TRBD1 (6 bases). Germline-derived CDR1 and CDR2 are MNHNY and SVGAGI (reference sequence). V shed 6 bases and J shed 0 bases, with 12 bases lying between them. The length of the CDR3 is 14 residues. The DNA for the CDR3 is TGTGCCAGCAGCCAAGACAGGCCCTCCTACGAGCAGTACTTC. This encodes CASSQDRPSYEQYF.

V gene TRBV10-3 combines with J gene TRBJ1-1; 8 bases match TRBD1. After removal of 7 bases from V and 4 bases from J, the junction contained 5 bases not matched to a gene. CDR3 length equals 13 residues. Germline loops: CDR1 ENHRY, CDR2 SYGVKD. CDR3 DNA: TGTGCCATCAAGCAGGGGGCCAGCACTGAAGCTTTCTTT. This codes for CAIKQGASTEAFF.

The gene calls are TRBV12-3 or TRBV12-4 and TRBJ2-3; D unresolved. The CDR3 is 13 residues long. Trimming left V 8 bases short and J 7 bases short, with 16 bases between. CDR3 amino acids: CASGQTRPNTQYF. The DNA for the CDR3 is TGTGCCAGCGGTCAGACACGACCTAATACGCAGTATTTT.

The chain has TRBV5-6 and TRBJ2-7; TRBD1 agrees at 9 bases. The CDR3 consists of 13 residues. The junction had 4 bases not matched to a gene; V was cut back by 4 bases and J by 5 bases. CDR1 and CDR2 from the germline V gene are SGHDT and YYEEEE. The CDR3 here is CASSRDRAHEQYF. CDR3 DNA: TGTGCCAGCAGCCGGGACAGGGCCCACGAGCAGTACTTC. The variable domain in full, with the rest retrieved from reference TRBV5-6 and TRBJ2-7, is DAGVTQSPTHLIKTRGQQVTLRCSPKSGHDTVSWYQQALGQGPQFIFQYYEEEERQRGNFPDRFSGHQFPNYSSELNVNALLLGDSALYLCASSRDRAHEQYFGPGTRLTVT.

The V gene is TRBV3-1 (or the pseudogene TRBV3-2), the J gene TRBJ2-3; D is possibly TRBD1 (5 bases). Germline CDR1 reads LGHDT; CDR2 reads YNNKEL (reference sequence). V was shortened by 2 bases and J by 4 bases, with 7 bases between the two germline ends. The CDR3 is 13 residues long. The chain's CDR3 is CASSQQGPDTQYF. CDR3 nucleotide sequence: TGTGCCAGCAGCCAACAGGGCCCAGATACGCAGTATTTT.